This is a list of T cell receptor beta chains from one sample in a study of T cells in localized non-small cell lung cancer. This table comes from immunoSEQ multiplex PCR, and its TCRdb copy is limited to in-frame clones, with some not included. The repertoire holds 2,000 to 3,000 clones, less than 30% seen once, with about 20% in the top ten. Material: normal lung tissue next to the tumor, obtained before any cancer treatment. The receptors stem from a man between 40 and 69 years old with stage II squamous cell lung carcinoma. Each CDR3 is given with its conserved first and last residue. D genes are given only for firm matches. Not every row has a clone size; where given, it reads once, few, many or a size class.

cdr3_aa,cdr3_nt,d_call,clone_size,v_call,j_call
CASSPPGGSPREQYF,TGTGCCAGCTCACCACCAGGGGGCTCACCCCGAGAGCAGTACTTC,TRBD1,.,TRBV18,TRBJ2-7
CASSPQGAEETQYF,TGTGCCAGCTCACCACAGGGGGCCGAAGAGACCCAGTACTTC,TRBD1,.,TRBV18,TRBJ2-5
CASSRKGRVGEQYF,TGTGCCAGCAGCCGGAAAGGGAGGGTGGGGGAGCAGTACTTC,TRBD2,.,TRBV11-3,TRBJ2-7
CASSRQNVMNTEAFF,TGTGCCAGCAGCCGACAGAACGTCATGAACACTGAAGCTTTCTTT,.,few,TRBV11-3,TRBJ1-1
CASSFVGGGQETQYF,TGTGCCAGCAGCTTCGTCGGCGGGGGGCAAGAGACCCAGTACTTC,.,.,TRBV7-5,TRBJ2-5
CANSQQGTSYEQYF,TGTGCCAACTCCCAACAGGGAACCTCCTACGAGCAGTACTTC,.,.,TRBV6-8,TRBJ2-7
CASSGTGGVTDTQYF,TGTGCCAGCAGTGGGACGGGGGGTGTAACAGATACGCAGTATTTT,TRBD2,.,TRBV6-8,TRBJ2-3
CASSPGTGVSNEQFF,TGTGCCAGCAGCCCCGGGACAGGGGTAAGCAATGAGCAGTTCTTC,TRBD1,.,TRBV9,TRBJ2-1
CASSVGARDDTDTQYF,TGTGCCAGCAGCGTAGGGGCCCGGGACGACACAGATACGCAGTATTTT,.,few,TRBV9,TRBJ2-3
CASSKAGQGRHEQYF,TGTGCCAGCAGCAAAGCCGGACAGGGCCGCCACGAGCAGTACTTC,TRBD1,.,TRBV11-3,TRBJ2-7
CASTYLGDNYGYTF,TGTGCCAGCACCTACCTCGGGGACAACTATGGCTACACCTTC,.,large,TRBV28,TRBJ1-2
CATDMRGAGDTQYF,TGTGCCACCGATATGCGGGGGGCCGGAGATACGCAGTATTTT,.,.,TRBV12-2,TRBJ2-3
CASSLQPGQGARVGEQFF,TGTGCCAGCAGCCTTCAACCCGGACAGGGGGCGAGGGTGGGTGAGCAGTTCTTC,TRBD1,.,TRBV11-3,TRBJ2-1
CASSSLTRPGTGNYGYTF,TGTGCCAGCAGCTCCCTAACTCGTCCCGGGACAGGGAACTATGGCTACACCTTC,TRBD1,few,TRBV11-3,TRBJ1-2
CSLTPQGGGQETQYF,TGCAGCCTTACCCCACAGGGGGGGGGCCAAGAGACCCAGTACTTC,.,.,TRBV29-1,TRBJ2-5
CASGFRVDEQFF,TGTGCCAGCGGGTTTAGGGTGGATGAGCAGTTCTTC,.,medium-sized,TRBV6-8,TRBJ2-1
CASSQETGELFF,TGTGCCAGCAGCCAAGAGACCGGGGAGCTGTTTTTT,.,few,TRBV14,TRBJ2-2
CASTYPRGRTDTQYF,TGTGCCAGCACGTATCCCAGGGGGCGCACAGATACGCAGTATTTT,TRBD1,few,TRBV11-3,TRBJ2-3
CASSDPFRGRTEAFF,TGTGCCAGCAGTGACCCCTTCAGGGGGCGGACTGAAGCTTTCTTT,TRBD1,.,TRBV6-8,TRBJ1-1
CASSTLLAGSGEQFF,TGTGCCAGTAGTACCCTCCTAGCGGGGTCCGGTGAGCAGTTCTTC,TRBD2,.,TRBV19,TRBJ2-1
CASSIFRGSGGAGANVLTF,TGTGCCAGTAGTATTTTCCGGGGATCGGGAGGGGCAGGGGCCAACGTCCTGACTTTC,TRBD2,.,TRBV19,TRBJ2-6
CAINEGTGLYEQYF,TGTGCCATCAACGAAGGGACAGGGTTATACGAGCAGTACTTC,TRBD1,.,TRBV6-8,TRBJ2-7
CASSYSEAPANTGELFF,TGTGCCAGCAGTTACTCTGAAGCTCCCGCGAACACCGGGGAGCTGTTTTTT,.,.,TRBV6-8,TRBJ2-2
CAAGGQALNEQYF,TGTGCCGCGGGAGGACAGGCGCTGAACGAGCAGTACTTC,.,.,TRBV6-7,TRBJ2-7
CASSVGVTPQPQHF,TGTGCCAGCAGCGTAGGGGTTACGCCCCAGCCCCAGCATTTT,.,few,TRBV9,TRBJ1-5
CASSQGYGGELSYEQYF,TGTGCCAGCAGCCAAGGGTACGGGGGGGAACTTTCCTACGAGCAGTACTTC,TRBD2,few,TRBV14,TRBJ2-7
CASRLHVRTERWRYF,TGTGCAAGTCGCTTGCACGTGAGAACAGAAAGGTGGCGGTACTTC,.,few,TRBV12-2,TRBJ2-7
CASSVGGEQFF,TGCGCCAGCAGTGTCGGGGGTGAGCAGTTCTTC,.,.,TRBV10-1,TRBJ2-1
CASSSAPGYGYTF,TGTGCCAGCAGTAGCGCTCCGGGATATGGCTACACCTTC,.,few,TRBV25-1,TRBJ1-2
CASSYGVGAYEQYF,TGTGCCAGCAGTTACGGGGTCGGGGCCTACGAGCAGTACTTC,.,few,TRBV6-8,TRBJ2-7
CAWSVDSNYGYTF,TGTGCCTGGAGTGTCGACAGTAACTATGGCTACACCTTC,.,.,TRBV30,TRBJ1-2
CASSVSTEGKLFF,TGTGCCAGCAGCGTTAGCACAGAGGGAAAACTGTTTTTT,.,few,TRBV7-2,TRBJ1-4
CASSWGQGSYGYTF,TGTGCCAGCAGTTGGGGACAGGGGTCCTATGGCTACACCTTC,TRBD1,.,TRBV6-8,TRBJ1-2
CASSLVFGSGNTIYF,TGTGCCAGCAGCTTAGTTTTCGGGTCTGGAAACACCATATATTTT,.,medium-sized,TRBV11-3,TRBJ1-3
CASTIGTSGGFSGANVLTF,TGCGCCAGTACGATAGGGACTAGCGGGGGATTCTCTGGGGCCAACGTCCTGACTTTC,TRBD2,once,TRBV5-1,TRBJ2-6
CASEQEGINEQFF,TGTGCCAGCGAGCAGGAGGGTATCAATGAGCAGTTCTTC,.,.,TRBV10-3,TRBJ2-1
CASSFHPDGELFF,TGTGCCAGCAGCTTCCACCCCGACGGGGAGCTGTTTTTT,.,few,TRBV9,TRBJ2-2
CASSPRGSYSYEQYF,TGTGCCAGCAGTCCTAGGGGCTCCTACTCCTACGAGCAGTACTTC,.,.,TRBV6-8,TRBJ2-7
CASSLFWGVGETQYF,TGTGCCAGCAGCTTATTCTGGGGGGTGGGAGAGACCCAGTACTTC,.,few,TRBV11-3,TRBJ2-5
CASRQGTGTDTQYF,TGCGCCAGCAGACAAGGGACAGGCACAGATACGCAGTATTTT,TRBD1,.,TRBV5-1,TRBJ2-3
CASSLGLGVPYEQYF,TGTGCCAGCAGCTTAGGTCTAGGGGTACCCTACGAGCAGTACTTC,.,.,TRBV11-3,TRBJ2-7
CASSLGMGQGYGYTF,TGTGCCAGCAGCTTAGGGATGGGACAGGGCTATGGCTACACCTTC,TRBD1,few,TRBV11-3,TRBJ1-2
CASSFPGGYGYTF,TGTGCCAGCAGCTTCCCTGGGGGATATGGCTACACCTTC,.,few,TRBV28,TRBJ1-2
CASRSQGFGGTDTQYF,TGTGCCAGCAGGTCACAGGGATTTGGTGGCACAGATACGCAGTATTTT,.,few,TRBV11-3,TRBJ2-3
CASSIRDNTDTQYF,TGTGCCAGTAGTATCCGTGACAACACAGATACGCAGTATTTT,.,.,TRBV19,TRBJ2-3
CASSPGPRYEQYF,TGTGCCAGCTCACCAGGGCCCCGCTACGAGCAGTACTTC,.,few,TRBV18,TRBJ2-7
CASSYRLAGVSGQETQYF,TGTGCCAGCAGTTACCGGCTAGCGGGGGTATCGGGGCAAGAGACCCAGTACTTC,TRBD2,.,TRBV6-8,TRBJ2-5
CASSSSGTFYEQYF,TGTGCCAGCAGCTCCTCCGGGACCTTCTACGAGCAGTACTTC,.,.,TRBV11-3,TRBJ2-7